A single T cell receptor (beta chain) is shown here with its context. Its matching antigen is unknown. This sample is drawn from a study of T cell repertoires in cytomegalovirus infection. Via MiXCR, TCRdb re-called the reads, giving one row per CDR3 protein. Of roughly 87,000 distinct CDR3 sequences listed, 25% to 30% are singletons. The CDR3 loop spans 15 amino acids. Germline CDR1 and CDR2: SNHLY and FYNNEI. Germline trimming cut 4 bases from V and 3 bases from J; bases unmatched to any gene: 5. Sequences were derived from CD8+ T cells from cultured PBMCs, sampled from culture after CMV antigen stimulation. The chain carries TRBV2 and TRBJ2-2, with 7 bases fitting TRBD2. This sequence was found in a human donor in good health (CMV status not recorded). Some clones in this sample may be carry-over from other donors' samples. The CDR3 protein is CASSGPGGYTGELFF. CDR3 in DNA: TGTGCCAGCAGTGGTCCGGGGGGATACACCGGGGAGCTGTTTTTT.